This T cell receptor (beta chain) came from a study of blood T cell repertoires in COVID-19. Study in general: The United States, Italy and Spain were the sources of the acute and convalescent COVID-19 samples. Nucleic acid was either cDNA or gDNA, and it came from T cells, B-cell-depleted T cells, or PBMCs.

V shed 0 bases and J shed 2 bases, with 14 bases lying between them. CDR1 is SGHTA and CDR2 is FQGNSA in the germline V gene. The CDR3 is 17 amino acids. Under the authors' procedure: Reference gene primers were amplified, and this amplification served to estimate nucleated cell counts. Clones were read by immunoSEQ multiplex PCR, and TCRdb kept only the in-frame ones, dropping some. The DNA was the basis for D and trimming; V, J and clone size are from that table. The table shows 150,000 to 200,000 clones, with 70% to 85% occurring only once. The origin of this receptor is a man aged 45-65 years who had recovered from COVID-19. The chain is built from TRBV7-2 and TRBJ1-3; tentative D call: TRBD1 (6 bases). Sequenced material: peripheral blood. The CDR3: CASSLAVGQTAGNTIYF. CDR3 nucleotide sequence: TGTGCCAGCAGCTTAGCCGTCGGACAGACTGCTGGAAACACCATATATTTT.